This T cell receptor beta chain was observed in a study of T cells in Graves' hyperthyroidism and ophthalmopathy. Patients were aged 18 to 65, had disease duration under 2 months, and had newly diagnosed hyperthyroidism. Exclusion of patients followed from uncontrolled infection, other autoimmune disease, pregnancy or lactation. The table lists this clonotype with a few counts. Its antigen is not identified. Amplification of TCR beta CDR3 regions was performed using RNA transcripts as template. First-round RT-PCR with HTBI primers amplified the TCR CDR3 region. TCRdb fed the multiplex PCR reads into MiXCR, producing one record per CDR3 protein. The data show roughly 260,000 distinct CDR3 sequences, 13% to 15% seen once. Findings and caveats of the study: Stable hyperthyroidism and ophthalmopathy were separated using 13 V-J signatures.

CDR1 is SEHNR and CDR2 is FQNEAQ in the germline V gene (reference sequence). V gave up 4 bases and J gave up 5 bases, with 15 bases separating them. This CDR3 comprises 14 residues. Sequencing was done on a sample of blood. The source is a woman aged 35 to 49 with Graves' hyperthyroidism that later progressed to Graves' ophthalmopathy. The chain links TRBV7-9 to TRBJ2-7; D tentatively fits TRBD1 or TRBD2 (5 bases each). This chain's CDR3 is CASSWGVSGNEQYF. Here the CDR3 DNA reads TGTGCCAGCAGCTGGGGCGTATCGGGGAACGAGCAGTACTTC. The whole variable domain, filled in from reference TRBV7-9 and TRBJ2-7, reads DTGVSQNPRHKITKRGQNVTFRCDPISEHNRLYWYRQTLGQGPEFLTYFQNEAQLEKSRLLSDRFSAERPKGSFSTLEIQRTEQGDSAMYLCASSWGVSGNEQYFGPGTRLTVT.